This T cell receptor (beta chain) was recovered during a study of cytomegalovirus exposure and HLA in healthy donors. General study results and limits: HLA alleles showed associations with roughly 17,000 TCR beta sequences in a later analysis, at a 0.05 false discovery rate.

Between the trimmed V and J ends, which lost 0 bases and 6 bases, there was a span of 15 bases. The CDR3 has 15 residues. In germline, CDR1 is SGHRS, CDR2 YFSETQ. As for this clone: The target antigen is unknown.

PCR involved 60 Vbeta and 13 Jbeta primers. The repertoire was sequenced with immunoSEQ multiplex PCR; TCRdb's copy has only in-frame clones and lacks some. The sample lists 80,000 to 100,000 clones, 81% occurring once. The sequencing input was PBMCs. The chain employs TRBV5-1 and TRBJ1-2; D uncertain. This TCR was recovered from a man in his forties or fifties in good health and CMV-seropositive. The CDR3 protein is CASSLGGPLTNGYTF. The CDR3 DNA sequence: TGCGCCAGCAGCTTGGGAGGGCCTCTCACCAATGGCTACACCTTC.